This is a list of T cell receptor beta chains from one sample in a study of shared clonotypes between healthy human individuals. Only in-frame clones appear in the TCRdb table, and some are missing; sequencing was by immunoSEQ multiplex PCR. The sample includes around 650,000 clones, roughly 96% of them seen just once. The sequencing input was naive CD8+ T cells sorted from blood. These receptors were obtained from a woman aged 25 to 39 in good health. Each CDR3 is given with its conserved first and last residue. The D gene is left open where the match is weak. The size field is filled for only some rows; it gives once, few, many or a size class.

NA,TRBV7-9,TRBJ2-7,TRBD2,TGTGCCAGCAGCCCTAGCGGAGCCTACGAGCAGTACTTC,CASSPSGAYEQYF
NA,TRBV6-5,TRBJ2-2,TRBD2,TGTGCCAGCAGTTACTCTCCTAGCGGGGCGGTCGGGGAGCTGTTTTTT,CASSYSPSGAVGELFF
NA,TRBV27,TRBJ2-1,TRBD1,TGTGCCAGCAGTTTAGGACGGACAGGGGATTACAATGAGCAGTTCTTC,CASSLGRTGDYNEQFF
once,TRBV9,TRBJ2-3,NA,TGTGCCAGCAGCGTAGGGTGGTCTATAGGAGATACGCAGTATTTT,CASSVGWSIGDTQYF
NA,TRBV27,TRBJ1-5,NA,TGTGCCAGCAGTGTAACACCAAATCAGCCCCAGCATTTT,CASSVTPNQPQHF
NA,TRBV18,TRBJ2-3,NA,TGTGCCAGCTCACCAGTAGAAGATACGCAGTATTTT,CASSPVEDTQYF
NA,TRBV5-1,TRBJ2-7,TRBD1,TGCGCCAGCAGCATGGACAGGGGGCCACTCTACGAGCAGTACTTC,CASSMDRGPLYEQYF
NA,TRBV4-1,TRBJ2-2,NA,TGCGCCAGCAGCCAAGCCGGGGAGCTGTTTTTT,CASSQAGELFF
NA,TRBV28,TRBJ2-1,NA,TGTGCCAGCAGTTTAGGAGGTATTAACAATGAGCAGTTCTTC,CASSLGGINNEQFF
NA,TRBV29-1,TRBJ2-7,NA,TGCAGCGTTGGAGGGGTCACGGACTACGAGCAGTACTTC,CSVGGVTDYEQYF
once,TRBV7-2,TRBJ2-1,TRBD2,TGTGCCAGCAGCTGGACTAGCGGCAATGAGCAGTTCTTC,CASSWTSGNEQFF
NA,TRBV7-9,TRBJ2-1,NA,TGTGCCAGCAGCTCGCGGGCGGGGAGCTCCTACAATGAGCAGTTCTTC,CASSSRAGSSYNEQFF
NA,TRBV28,TRBJ1-5,NA,TGTGCCAGCAGTTTACGGTTGGTAAACCAGCCCCAGCATTTT,CASSLRLVNQPQHF
NA,TRBV5-4,TRBJ2-7,TRBD1,TGTGCCAGCAGCTCCTCAGGGACAGGGACCGAGCAGTACTTC,CASSSSGTGTEQYF
NA,TRBV5-1,TRBJ2-1,NA,TGCGCCAGCAGCAGACACAATGAGCAGTTCTTC,CASSRHNEQFF
NA,TRBV4-1,TRBJ1-1,TRBD1,TGCGCCAGCAGTGGGACAGGGGGTATTCTTTTAACTGAAGCTTTCTTT,CASSGTGGILLTEAFF
NA,TRBV28,TRBJ1-4,NA,TGTGCCAGCATGCTTTCGGGGACACAACTGTTTTTT,CASMLSGTQLFF
NA,TRBV5-4,TRBJ2-7,NA,TGTGCCAGCAGCTTGCTAGGCTCCTACGAGCAGTACTTC,CASSLLGSYEQYF
NA,TRBV27,TRBJ2-7,NA,TGTGCCAGCAGTCTGACCGGGGGCGAGCAGTACTTC,CASSLTGGEQYF
NA,TRBV5-6,TRBJ2-5,NA,TGTGCCAGCGGCTTGAGGGGGAGGGAGACCCAGTACTTC,CASGLRGRETQYF
NA,TRBV28,TRBJ2-7,NA,TGTGCCAGCAGTTTGTTGCAAGATTCTTACGAGCAGTACTTC,CASSLLQDSYEQYF
NA,TRBV27,TRBJ1-1,NA,TGTGCCAGCAGTTCAGGCCTCCTAGAAGCTTTCTTT,CASSSGLLEAFF